In this sample, the clone carrying this TCR beta chain turned up once. The assay was immunoSEQ multiplex PCR, and TCRdb's table has in-frame clones only and misses some. Of around 190,000 clones listed, 70% to 90% are singletons. The sample is drawn from a study of blood T cell repertoires in COVID-19. The germline V gene has CDR1 SGHNT and CDR2 YYREEE (reference sequence). The CDR3 has 16 amino acids. Trimming removed 2 bases at V and 5 bases at J, with 17 bases between. The TCR was taken from a man in his forties or fifties with COVID-19, enrolled during active disease. Input material: peripheral blood. This chain links TRBV5-4 with TRBJ2-1, with D maybe TRBD2 (6 bases). The CDR3 loop reads CASSLGGTRGDNEQFF. Written as DNA, the CDR3 is TGTGCCAGCAGCTTAGGAGGGACCCGGGGAGACAATGAGCAGTTCTTC. Supplemented by reference TRBV5-4 and TRBJ2-1, the full variable domain reads ETGVTQSPTHLIKTRGQQVTLRCSSQSGHNTVSWYQQALGQGPQFIFQYYREEENGRGNFPPRFSGLQFPNYSSELNVNALELDDSALYLCASSLGGTRGDNEQFFGPGTRLTVL.